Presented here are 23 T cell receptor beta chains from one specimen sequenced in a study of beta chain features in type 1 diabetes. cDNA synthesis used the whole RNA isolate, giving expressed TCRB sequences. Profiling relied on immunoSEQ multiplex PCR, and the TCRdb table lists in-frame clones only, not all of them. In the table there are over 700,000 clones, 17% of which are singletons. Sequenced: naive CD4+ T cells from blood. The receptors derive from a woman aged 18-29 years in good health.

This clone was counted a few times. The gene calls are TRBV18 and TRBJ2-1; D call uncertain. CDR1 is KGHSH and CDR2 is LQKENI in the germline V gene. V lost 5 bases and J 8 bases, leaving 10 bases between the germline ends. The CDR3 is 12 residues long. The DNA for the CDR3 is TGTGCCAGCTCATCCTATGGCGATGAGCAGTTCTTC. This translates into CASSSYGDEQFF. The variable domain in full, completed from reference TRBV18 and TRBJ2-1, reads NAGVMQNPRHLVRRRGQEARLRCSPMKGHSHVYWYRQLPEEGLKFMVYLQKENIIDESGMPKERFSAEFPKEGPSILRIQQVVRGDSAAYFCASSSYGDEQFFGPGTRLTVL.

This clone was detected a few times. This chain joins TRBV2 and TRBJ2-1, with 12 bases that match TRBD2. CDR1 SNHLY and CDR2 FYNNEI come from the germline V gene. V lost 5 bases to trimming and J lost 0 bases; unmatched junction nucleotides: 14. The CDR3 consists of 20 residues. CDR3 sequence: CASSSRRLAGALSSYNEQFF. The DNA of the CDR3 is TGTGCCAGCAGTTCACGCCGACTAGCGGGAGCCCTAAGCTCCTACAATGAGCAGTTCTTC.

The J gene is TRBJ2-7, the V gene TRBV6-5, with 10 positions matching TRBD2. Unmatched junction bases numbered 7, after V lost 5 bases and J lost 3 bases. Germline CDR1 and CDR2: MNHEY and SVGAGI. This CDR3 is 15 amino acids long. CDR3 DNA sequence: TGTGCCAGCAGTCCTCCCAGGACTAGCGGCTACGAGCAGTACTTC. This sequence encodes CASSPPRTSGYEQYF.

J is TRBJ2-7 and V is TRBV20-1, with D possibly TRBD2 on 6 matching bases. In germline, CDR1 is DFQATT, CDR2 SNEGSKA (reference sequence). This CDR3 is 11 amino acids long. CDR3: CSLDGGYEQYF. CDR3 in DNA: TGCAGCCTGGACGGGGGATACGAGCAGTACTTC.

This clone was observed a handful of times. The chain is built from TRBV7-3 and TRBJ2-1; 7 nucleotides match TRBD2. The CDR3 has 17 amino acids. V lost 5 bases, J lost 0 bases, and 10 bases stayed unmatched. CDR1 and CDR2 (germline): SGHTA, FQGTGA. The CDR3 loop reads CASSRGPAGSSYNEQFF. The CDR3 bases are TGTGCCAGCAGCCGAGGCCCAGCGGGGTCCTCCTACAATGAGCAGTTCTTC.

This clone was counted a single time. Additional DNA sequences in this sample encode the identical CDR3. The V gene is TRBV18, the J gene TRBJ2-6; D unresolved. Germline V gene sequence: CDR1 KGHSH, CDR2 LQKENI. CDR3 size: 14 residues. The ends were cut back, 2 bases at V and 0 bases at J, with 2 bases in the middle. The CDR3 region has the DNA TGTGCCAGCTCACCAGACTCTGGGGCCAACGTCCTGACTTTC. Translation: CASSPDSGANVLTF. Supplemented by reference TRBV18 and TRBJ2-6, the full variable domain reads NAGVMQNPRHLVRRRGQEARLRCSPMKGHSHVYWYRQLPEEGLKFMVYLQKENIIDESGMPKERFSAEFPKEGPSILRIQQVVRGDSAAYFCASSPDSGANVLTFGAGSRLTVL.

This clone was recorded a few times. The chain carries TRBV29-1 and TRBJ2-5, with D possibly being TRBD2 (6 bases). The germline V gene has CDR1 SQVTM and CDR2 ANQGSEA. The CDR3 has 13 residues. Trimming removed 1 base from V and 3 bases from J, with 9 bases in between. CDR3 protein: CSVEVGGEETQYF. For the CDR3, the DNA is TGCAGCGTTGAAGTGGGGGGAGAAGAGACCCAGTACTTC.

The CDR3 coding sequence is TGCGCCAGCAGCTTGGCCCAACAAACCTACGAGCAGTACTTC. It yields the protein CASSLAQQTYEQYF. The chain joins TRBV5-1 to TRBJ2-7; no firm D call. Deletions cut 0 bases from V and 2 bases from J, with 9 bases between. The CDR3 is 14 residues long. The germline V gene encodes CDR1 SGHRS and CDR2 YFSETQ.

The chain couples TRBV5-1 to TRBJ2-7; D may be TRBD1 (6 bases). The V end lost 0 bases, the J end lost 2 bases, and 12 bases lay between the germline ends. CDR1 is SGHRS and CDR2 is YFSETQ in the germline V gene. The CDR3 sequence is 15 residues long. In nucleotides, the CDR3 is TGCGCCAGCAGCTTGGGTTCGCAGGGGACCTACGAGCAGTACTTC. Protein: CASSLGSQGTYEQYF.

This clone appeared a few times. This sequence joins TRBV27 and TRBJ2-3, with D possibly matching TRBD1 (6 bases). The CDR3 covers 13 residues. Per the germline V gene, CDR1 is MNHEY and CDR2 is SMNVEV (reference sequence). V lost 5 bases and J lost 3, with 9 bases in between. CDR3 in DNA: TGTGCCAGCAGTGACACAGGGACAGATACGCAGTATTTT. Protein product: CASSDTGTDTQYF.

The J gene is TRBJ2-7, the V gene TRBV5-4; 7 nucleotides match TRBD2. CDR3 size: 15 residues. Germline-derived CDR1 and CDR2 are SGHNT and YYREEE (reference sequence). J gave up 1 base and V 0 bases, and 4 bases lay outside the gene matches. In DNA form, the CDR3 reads TGTGCCAGCAGCTTGGTTCGGACTAGTTCCTACGAGCAGTACTTC. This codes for CASSLVRTSSYEQYF.

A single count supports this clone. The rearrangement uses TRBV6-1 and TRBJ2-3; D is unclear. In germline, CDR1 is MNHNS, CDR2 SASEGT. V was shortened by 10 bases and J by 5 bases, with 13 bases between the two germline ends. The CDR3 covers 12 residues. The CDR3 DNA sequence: TGTGCCATCCGGACGGCAGGAGATACGCAGTATTTT. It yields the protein CAIRTAGDTQYF.

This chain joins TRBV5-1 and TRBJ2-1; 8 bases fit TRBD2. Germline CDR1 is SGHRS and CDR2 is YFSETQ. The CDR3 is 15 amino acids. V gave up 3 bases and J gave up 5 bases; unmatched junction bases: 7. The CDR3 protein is CASSWTSPSHNEQFF. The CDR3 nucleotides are TGCGCCAGCAGCTGGACTAGCCCCTCTCACAATGAGCAGTTCTTC.

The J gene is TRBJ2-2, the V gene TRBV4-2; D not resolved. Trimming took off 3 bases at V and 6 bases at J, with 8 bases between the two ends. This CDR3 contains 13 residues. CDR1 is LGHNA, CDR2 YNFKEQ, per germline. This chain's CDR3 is CASSHVSPGELFF. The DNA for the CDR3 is TGTGCCAGCAGCCATGTCAGCCCCGGGGAGCTGTTTTTT.

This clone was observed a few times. The CDR3 region is CASSQEWRLAETGELFF. The DNA of the CDR3 is TGCGCCAGCAGCCAAGAGTGGCGCCTAGCGGAAACCGGGGAGCTGTTTTTT. The chain links TRBV4-3 to TRBJ2-2; TRBD2 agrees at 7 bases. With V trimmed by 0 bases and J by 5 bases, 9 bases remained unmatched. The CDR3 is made up of 17 amino acids. The germline CDR1 and CDR2 sequences are LGHNA and YSLEER.

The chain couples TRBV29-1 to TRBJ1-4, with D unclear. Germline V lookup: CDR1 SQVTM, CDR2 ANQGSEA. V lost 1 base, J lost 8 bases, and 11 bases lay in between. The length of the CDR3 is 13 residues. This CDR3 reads CSVEVQGREKLFF. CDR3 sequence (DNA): TGCAGCGTTGAAGTGCAAGGGAGAGAAAAACTGTTTTTT.

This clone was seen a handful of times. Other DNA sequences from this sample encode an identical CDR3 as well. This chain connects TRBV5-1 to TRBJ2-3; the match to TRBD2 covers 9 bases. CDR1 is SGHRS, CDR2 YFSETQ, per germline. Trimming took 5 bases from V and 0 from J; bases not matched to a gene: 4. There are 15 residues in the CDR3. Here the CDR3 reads CASSFSGSSTDTQYF. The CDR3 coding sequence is TGCGCCAGCAGTTTTAGCGGGAGTAGCACAGATACGCAGTATTTT.

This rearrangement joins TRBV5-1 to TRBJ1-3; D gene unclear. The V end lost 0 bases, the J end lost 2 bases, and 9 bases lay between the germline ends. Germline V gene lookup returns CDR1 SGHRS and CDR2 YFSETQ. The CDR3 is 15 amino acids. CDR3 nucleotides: TGCGCCAGCAGCTTGGCGGGTACGGCTGGAAACACCATATATTTT. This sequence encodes CASSLAGTAGNTIYF.

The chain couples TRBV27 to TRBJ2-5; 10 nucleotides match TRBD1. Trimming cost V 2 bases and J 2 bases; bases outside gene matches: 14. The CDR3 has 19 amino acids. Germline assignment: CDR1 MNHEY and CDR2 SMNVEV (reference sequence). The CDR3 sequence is CASSLQMKRRDRGQETQYF. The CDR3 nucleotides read TGTGCCAGCAGTTTACAAATGAAACGCCGGGACAGGGGACAAGAGACCCAGTACTTC.

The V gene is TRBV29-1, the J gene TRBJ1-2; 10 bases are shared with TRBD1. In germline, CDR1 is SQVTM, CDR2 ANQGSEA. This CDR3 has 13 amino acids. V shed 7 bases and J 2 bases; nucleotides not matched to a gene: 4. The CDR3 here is CSAVGQGNYGYTF. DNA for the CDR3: TGCAGCGCTGTGGGACAGGGGAACTATGGCTACACCTTC.

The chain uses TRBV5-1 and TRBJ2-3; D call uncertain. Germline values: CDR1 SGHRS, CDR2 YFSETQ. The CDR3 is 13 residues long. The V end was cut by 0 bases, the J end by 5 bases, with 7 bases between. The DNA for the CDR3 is TGCGCCAGCAGCTTGGCCGGGTTAGATACGCAGTATTTT. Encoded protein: CASSLAGLDTQYF.

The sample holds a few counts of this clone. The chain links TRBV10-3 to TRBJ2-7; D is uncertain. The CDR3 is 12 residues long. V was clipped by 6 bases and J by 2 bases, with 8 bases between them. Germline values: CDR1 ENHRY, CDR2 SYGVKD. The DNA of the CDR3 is TGTGCCATCAGCCAATCTGCCTACGAGCAGTACTTC. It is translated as CAISQSAYEQYF.

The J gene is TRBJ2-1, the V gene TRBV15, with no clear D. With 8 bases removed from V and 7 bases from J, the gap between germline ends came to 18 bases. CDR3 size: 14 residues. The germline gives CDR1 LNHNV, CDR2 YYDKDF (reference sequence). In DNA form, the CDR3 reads TGTGCCACCGGTTATTGGGGTTTGGGTAATGAGCAGTTCTTC. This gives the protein CATGYWGLGNEQFF.